The text below deals with one TCR beta chain. The CDR3 has 13 amino acids. Per germline, CDR1 SEHNR and CDR2 FQNEAQ (reference sequence). The V gene lost 0 bases and the J gene lost 8 bases, with 8 bases spanning the gap. The sample originates from a study of blood T cell repertoires in COVID-19. Study summary: The United States, Italy and Spain were the sources of the acute and convalescent COVID-19 samples.

Sequenced by immunoSEQ multiplex PCR; TCRdb stores in-frame clones only, minus some. The sample lists a few hundred thousand clones, about 86% seen once, with just over 7% in the top ten. The TCR sequence derives from a woman aged 55 to 70 with COVID-19, enrolled during active disease. The chain has TRBV7-9 and TRBJ1-3; D unresolved. Sequencing used peripheral blood. Here the CDR3 reads CASSLAAGDTIYF. CDR3 DNA sequence: TGTGCCAGCAGCTTAGCCGCCGGAGACACCATATATTTT.